Listed below are T cell receptor beta chains from one sample, sequenced in a study of cytomegalovirus exposure and HLA in healthy donors. Using immunoSEQ multiplex PCR, the repertoire was profiled, and TCRdb retains in-frame clones only, with some absent. The sample contains approximately 110,000 clones, about 16% of which appear only once. What was sequenced was PBMCs. Source of these receptors: a female donor in good health and CMV-seronegative. Each CDR3 is given with its conserved first and last residue. D genes are given only for firm matches. Size is omitted from some rows. Given values are once, few, many or a class for expanded clones.

CSVERGSPYSDQETQYF,TGCAGCGTTGAAAGGGGCTCCCCGTACTCCGACCAAGAGACCCAGTACTTC,TRBV29-1,TRBJ2-5,NA,NA
CATSRITGKDTQYF,TGTGCCACCAGCAGAATCACAGGGAAAGATACGCAGTATTTT,TRBV15,TRBJ2-3,few,NA
CATSDGRSVGDTQYF,TGTGCCACCAGCGACGGGAGGAGCGTGGGAGATACGCAGTATTTT,TRBV15,TRBJ2-3,few,TRBD2
CASEFGLAGGHEQFF,TGTGCCAGTGAATTCGGACTAGCGGGAGGTCATGAGCAGTTCTTC,TRBV28,TRBJ2-1,NA,TRBD2
CSAGSGGGNTGELFF,TGCAGCGCAGGATCGGGAGGGGGTAACACCGGGGAGCTGTTTTTT,TRBV29-1,TRBJ2-2,NA,TRBD2
CASSLVQGRGDEQFF,TGCGCCAGCAGCTTGGTTCAGGGCCGCGGGGATGAGCAGTTCTTC,TRBV5-1,TRBJ2-1,NA,NA
CAIRPPGLATGELFF,TGTGCCATCAGGCCGCCGGGACTAGCCACCGGGGAGCTGTTTTTT,TRBV10-3,TRBJ2-2,NA,TRBD2
CASTSMAGSYNEQFF,TGTGCCAGCACCTCCATGGCGGGTTCCTACAATGAGCAGTTCTTC,TRBV5-6,TRBJ2-1,few,NA
CASSWTRDSWGTEAFF,TGTGCCAGCAGTTGGACAAGGGACAGTTGGGGCACTGAAGCTTTCTTT,TRBV27,TRBJ1-1,NA,TRBD1
CASSRRTSGRIDEQFF,TGTGCCAGCAGTCGTCGGACTAGCGGGAGGATTGATGAGCAGTTCTTC,TRBV7-2,TRBJ2-1,few,TRBD2
CASSLGGREASPLHF,TGCGCCAGCAGCTTGGGGGGCAGGGAGGCTTCACCCCTCCACTTT,TRBV5-1,TRBJ1-6,NA,NA
CASSQALGSSEKLFF,TGCGCCAGCAGCCAAGCCCTGGGGAGCTCTGAAAAACTGTTTTTT,TRBV4-1,TRBJ1-4,few,NA
CASSLVGQAEKLFF,TGTGCCAGCAGCTTAGTGGGACAGGCCGAAAAACTGTTTTTT,TRBV7-2,TRBJ1-4,NA,TRBD1
CASSLNRGRTGELFF,TGCGCCAGCAGCTTGAACAGGGGGCGAACCGGGGAGCTGTTTTTT,TRBV5-1,TRBJ2-2,NA,TRBD1
CASSFASSEAFF,TGTGCCAGCAGTTTCGCTAGTAGTGAAGCTTTCTTT,TRBV2,TRBJ1-1,few,NA
CASSRAGGQETQYF,TGTGCCAGCAGCCGCGCGGGAGGGCAAGAGACCCAGTACTTC,TRBV6-5,TRBJ2-5,few,TRBD2